The 32 T cell receptor beta chains reported below all come from one sample, sequenced in a study of blood T cell repertoires in COVID-19. Here immunoSEQ multiplex PCR was the method, and the copy in TCRdb shows in-frame clones only, minus some. The table records 210,000 or so clones, around 90% of them present only once. The sample consisted of peripheral blood. The receptor source for this set is a man aged 35 to 55 with acute or convalescent COVID-19.

The chain links TRBV2 to TRBJ2-7; the match to TRBD2 covers 8 bases. Germline values: CDR1 SNHLY, CDR2 FYNNEI. CDR3 size: 13 residues. The V gene end was trimmed by 7 bases and the J gene end by 10 bases; junction bases not matched to a gene: 12. This chain's CDR3 is CASNPRGGQQQYF. The CDR3 bases are TGTGCCAGCAATCCTCGGGGGGGGCAACAACAGTACTTC.

Here the CDR3 DNA reads TGTGCCAGCAGTTCGGACAGGATACGAGGTAGCACTGAAGCTTTCTTT. Amino acids: CASSSDRIRGSTEAFF. The chain couples TRBV6-5 to TRBJ1-1, with 7 positions matching TRBD1. The CDR3 is 16 amino acids. V shed 4 bases, J shed 4 bases, and the junction held 12 bases outside the gene matches. Germline CDR1 reads MNHEY; CDR2 reads SVGAGI.

The rearrangement joins TRBV7-8 to TRBJ1-2; 10 bases agree with TRBD1. Germline CDR1 and CDR2: SGHVS and FQNEAQ. The CDR3 sequence is 13 residues long. Trimming at V came to 5 bases and at J to 8 bases, leaving 5 bases not matched to a gene. For the CDR3, the DNA is TGTGCCAGCAGCCCCGGACAGGGGGGGGGCTACACCTTC. Protein sequence: CASSPGQGGGYTF.

The J gene is TRBJ1-4, the V gene TRBV2; D remains unclear. The CDR3 extends over 14 amino acids. Germline CDR1 SNHLY, CDR2 FYNNEI. The V and J ends lost 6 bases and 11 bases respectively, with 19 bases between them. The CDR3 DNA is TGTGCCAGCAGGCAGGCCCCCTCCGTTCTGAAACTGTTTTTT. This sequence encodes CASRQAPSVLKLFF.

V gene TRBV7-6 combines with J gene TRBJ2-5, with 15 bases matching TRBD2. The junction had 6 bases not matched to a gene; V was cut back by 5 bases and J by 5 bases. The germline gives CDR1 SGHVS, CDR2 FNYEAQ. The CDR3 sequence is 16 residues long. CDR3 sequence (DNA): TGTGCCAGCAGCCGAGGACTAGCGGGGGGGTGGGAGACCCAGTACTTC. This encodes CASSRGLAGGWETQYF.

This chain joins TRBV6-5 and TRBJ1-1; TRBD1 might be the D (6 bases). The CDR3 runs to 15 residues. V was shortened by 7 bases and J by 2 bases, with 17 bases between the two germline ends. CDR1 and CDR2 from the germline V gene are MNHEY and SVGAGI. CDR3 sequence: CASTFLGQLNTEAFF. The CDR3 DNA is TGTGCCAGCACGTTCTTAGGACAGCTCAACACTGAAGCTTTCTTT.

The chain links TRBV9 to TRBJ1-5; TRBD1 aligns across 7 bases. Trimming took 0 bases from V and 4 from J; bases not matched to a gene: 10. The CDR3 is made up of 17 amino acids. Germline V gives CDR1 SGDLS, CDR2 YYNGEE. CDR3 amino acids: CASSVERQTGTNQPQHF. The CDR3 nucleotides are TGTGCCAGCAGCGTAGAGCGACAGACAGGGACTAATCAGCCCCAGCATTTT.

This chain uses TRBV19 with TRBJ1-2; D uncertain. The V end was cut by 0 bases, the J end by 1 base, with 6 bases between. Germline V gene lookup returns CDR1 LNHDA and CDR2 SQIVND (reference sequence). The CDR3 contains 14 residues. The CDR3 nucleotides are TGTGCCAGTAGTATAGATCTCTTTAACTATGGCTACACCTTC. This codes for CASSIDLFNYGYTF.

The gene calls are TRBV10-3 and TRBJ1-5; D perhaps matches TRBD1 (6 bases). The CDR3 consists of 12 residues. Per germline, CDR1 ENHRY and CDR2 SYGVKD. V was pared by 8 bases and J by 5 bases, with 10 bases between. CDR3 protein: CAISAGDQPQHF. In DNA, the CDR3 is TGTGCCATCTCCGCAGGGGATCAGCCCCAGCATTTT.

The rearrangement links TRBV10-3 to TRBJ2-2; D gene uncertain. Looked up from germline, CDR1 is ENHRY and CDR2 is SYGVKD. The CDR3 has 17 amino acids. V was pared by 10 bases and J by 5 bases, with 26 bases between. The CDR3 nucleotides are TGTGCCACCCGTACTCGAGACGCAACTAATCCGACCGGGGAGCTGTTTTTT. It yields the protein CATRTRDATNPTGELFF.

The rearrangement uses TRBV28 and TRBJ1-2, with 7 bases that match TRBD1. This CDR3 contains 13 residues. J was trimmed by 7 bases and V by 6 bases; bases with no gene match: 8. Germline V lookup: CDR1 MDHEN, CDR2 SYDVKM. The CDR3 here is CASRLDRVGGYTF. In nucleotides, the CDR3 is TGTGCCAGCAGACTTGACAGGGTGGGTGGCTACACCTTC.

This chain uses TRBV3-1 (or the pseudogene TRBV3-2) with TRBJ1-2, with 7 positions matching TRBD1. The CDR3 sequence is 14 residues long. Germline assignment: CDR1 LGHDT and CDR2 YNNKEL (reference sequence). J was trimmed by 7 bases and V by 6 bases; bases with no gene match: 11. Written as DNA, the CDR3 is TGTGCCAGCAGACGTAGGACAGGCTCAATTGGCTACACCTTC. Its protein product is CASRRRTGSIGYTF.

The chain carries TRBV6-6 and TRBJ2-1; 10 bases are a match to TRBD2. The CDR3 runs 11 residues. V lost 10 bases, J lost 16 bases, and 10 bases stayed unmatched. Germline CDR1 is MNHNY and CDR2 is SVGAGI (reference sequence). CDR3 amino acids: CATHSGGAGFF. CDR3 nucleotide sequence: TGTGCCACCCACAGCGGGGGGGCGGGTTTCTTC.

This chain links TRBV19 with TRBJ1-5, with 7 bases lining up with TRBD1. The CDR3 runs 13 residues. V lost 8 bases to trimming and J lost 3 bases; unmatched junction nucleotides: 4. CDR1 is LNHDA and CDR2 is SQIVND in the germline V gene (reference sequence). CDR3 protein: CASGGQYNQPQHF. CDR3 nucleotide sequence: TGTGCCAGTGGGGGACAGTACAATCAGCCCCAGCATTTT.

This clone was seen ten or more times. The V and J genes are TRBV10-1 and TRBJ1-6; D is uncertain. The germline V gene encodes CDR1 WNHNN and CDR2 SYGVQD (reference sequence). Trimming shortened V by 5 bases and J by 5 bases, and 16 bases separated the two germline ends. This CDR3 has 16 amino acids. The CDR3 here is CASSLSRVIHNSPLHF. CDR3 nucleotides: TGCGCCAGCAGTCTTTCGAGGGTTATCCATAATTCACCCCTCCACTTT.

CDR3 amino acids: CSVELRDEQYF. In DNA form, the CDR3 reads TGCAGCGTTGAGTTGAGGGACGAGCAGTACTTC. V and J are TRBV29-1 and TRBJ2-7; a possible D gene is TRBD2 (5 bases). Germline V gives CDR1 SQVTM, CDR2 ANQGSEA. The CDR3 loop spans 11 amino acids. The V gene lost 3 bases and the J gene lost 5 bases, with 8 bases spanning the gap.

V gene TRBV5-5 combines with J gene TRBJ2-7; 8 positions match TRBD2. V gave up 4 bases and J gave up 2 bases; unmatched junction bases: 8. The CDR3 sequence is 15 residues long. Germline CDR1 and CDR2: SGHKS and YYEKEE (reference sequence). CDR3 residues: CASSPLLSGTYEQYF. CDR3 DNA: TGTGCCAGCAGCCCCCTGCTTAGCGGGACCTACGAGCAGTACTTC. Full variable domain (outside the CDR3, taken from reference TRBV5-5 and TRBJ2-7): DAGVTQSPTHLIKTRGQQVTLRCSPISGHKSVSWYQQVLGQGPQFIFQYYEKEERGRGNFPDRFSARQFPNYSSELNVNALLLGDSALYLCASSPLLSGTYEQYFGPGTRLTVT.

This chain connects TRBV7-9 to TRBJ1-4; no clear D. The V end lost 3 bases, the J end lost 8 bases, and 10 bases lay between the germline ends. The CDR3 is 13 residues long. Germline CDR1 and CDR2: SEHNR and FQNEAQ (reference sequence). The CDR3: CASSFGSNEKLFF. CDR3 coding DNA: TGTGCCAGCAGCTTTGGTAGTAACGAAAAACTGTTTTTT.

Here the CDR3 reads CASSPLWAGQGNTEAFF. The CDR3 DNA sequence: TGTGCCAGCTCACCACTTTGGGCGGGACAGGGAAACACTGAAGCTTTCTTT. The rearrangement joins TRBV18 to TRBJ1-1, with 9 bases fitting TRBD1. The V gene end was trimmed by 1 base and the J gene end by 2 bases; junction bases not matched to a gene: 8. Germline V lookup: CDR1 KGHSH, CDR2 LQKENI. This CDR3 is 17 amino acids long. Complete variable domain (other parts from reference TRBV18 and TRBJ1-1): NAGVMQNPRHLVRRRGQEARLRCSPMKGHSHVYWYRQLPEEGLKFMVYLQKENIIDESGMPKERFSAEFPKEGPSILRIQQVVRGDSAAYFCASSPLWAGQGNTEAFFGQGTRLTVV.

This chain uses TRBV19 with TRBJ1-2, with 10 nucleotides matching TRBD1. The germline V gene has CDR1 LNHDA and CDR2 SQIVND (reference sequence). The CDR3 totals 19 residues. The trim removed 7 bases at V and 0 bases at J, leaving 17 bases unmatched. The DNA for the CDR3 is TGTGCCAGTAATCATAAAGGGGCCGGGACAGGGGTTTCTAACTATGGCTACACCTTC. Protein: CASNHKGAGTGVSNYGYTF.

This rearrangement joins TRBV6-5 to TRBJ2-7; D unresolved. Germline V CDR1 and CDR2: MNHEY, SVGAGI. V was shortened by 0 bases and J by 3 bases, with 9 bases between the two germline ends. The CDR3 sequence is 14 residues long. The DNA for the CDR3 is TGTGCCAGCAGTTACTCCGGGTCTTACTACGAGCAGTACTTC. It yields the protein CASSYSGSYYEQYF.

In nucleotides, the CDR3 is TGTGCCACTCACAGGGGGGGTAGCTATGGCTACACCTTC. Amino acids: CATHRGGSYGYTF. This sequence joins TRBV6-5 and TRBJ1-2; 8 bases line up with TRBD1. The V gene's germline CDR1 is MNHEY and CDR2 SVGAGI. With V trimmed by 10 bases and J by 4 bases, 8 bases remained unmatched. This CDR3 has 13 residues.

The chain carries TRBV6-4 and TRBJ2-3; a possible D gene is TRBD1 (6 bases). Trimming removed 6 bases at V and 2 bases at J, with 18 bases between. CDR3 size: 16 residues. Germline CDR1 is MRHNA and CDR2 is SNTAGT. CDR3 DNA: TGTGCCAGCAGGACCTGGGACACAGAACCCACAGATACGCAGTATTTT. As protein: CASRTWDTEPTDTQYF.

The count of this clone is one. This chain uses TRBV4-1 with TRBJ1-1; D is unclear. In germline, CDR1 is MGHRA, CDR2 YSYEKL. Trimming took 4 bases from V and 11 from J, leaving 17 bases between them. The CDR3 extends over 13 amino acids. This CDR3 reads CASSPYSSYRAFF. CDR3 nucleotides: TGCGCCAGCAGCCCTTATTCATCCTATCGGGCTTTCTTT.

J is TRBJ2-7 and V is TRBV18; 13 bases fit TRBD2. With V trimmed by 2 bases and J by 7 bases, 5 bases remained unmatched. The length of the CDR3 is 15 residues. In germline, CDR1 is KGHSH, CDR2 LQKENI. The CDR3 sequence is CASSPGTSGVGEQYF. The CDR3 DNA follows: TGTGCCAGCTCACCAGGGACTAGCGGGGTTGGGGAGCAGTACTTC.

Only a few counts were recorded for this clone. This chain links TRBV15 with TRBJ2-2; maybe TRBD2 (5 bases). Trimming shortened V by 3 bases and J by 0 bases, and 8 bases separated the two germline ends. CDR3 length equals 15 residues. Germline lookup yields CDR1 LNHNV and CDR2 YYDKDF (reference sequence). The CDR3: CATSRTTANTGELFF. The CDR3 DNA reads as TGTGCCACCAGCAGGACTACTGCGAACACCGGGGAGCTGTTTTTT.

This clone occurred a few times. CDR3 sequence (DNA): TGTGCCAGCAGCCAAGATTTCGCTGAAGCTTTCTTT. Protein: CASSQDFAEAFF. The chain is built from TRBV3-1 (or the pseudogene TRBV3-2) and TRBJ1-1; D remains ambiguous. There are 12 residues in the CDR3. Germline values: CDR1 LGHDT, CDR2 YNNKEL (reference sequence). V was cut by 0 bases and J by 6 bases, with 5 bases left in between.

V gene TRBV15 combines with J gene TRBJ1-4; D gene uncertain. Germline lookup yields CDR1 LNHNV and CDR2 YYDKDF (reference sequence). V was trimmed by 0 bases and J by 5 bases, leaving 4 bases between them. This CDR3 spans 13 amino acids. CDR3 in DNA: TGTGCCACCAGCAGAGATCTAAATGAAAAACTGTTTTTT. Translating it yields CATSRDLNEKLFF.

This chain connects TRBV19 to TRBJ2-7, with D tentatively TRBD2 (6 bases). Trimming left V 3 bases short and J 5 bases short, with 14 bases between. CDR3 length equals 14 residues. Germline loops: CDR1 LNHDA, CDR2 SQIVND (reference sequence). The CDR3 loop reads CASSIVEGYHEQYF. The CDR3 region has the DNA TGTGCCAGTAGTATTGTGGAGGGGTACCACGAGCAGTACTTC.

V and J are TRBV4-2 and TRBJ2-1; 14 nucleotides line up with TRBD2. This CDR3 region has 15 residues. CDR1 and CDR2 (germline): LGHNA, YNFKEQ. Germline trimming cut 1 base from V and 9 bases from J; bases unmatched to any gene: 2. In nucleotides, the CDR3 is TGTGCCAGCAGCCAAGGGACTAGCGGGGGGACTGAGCAGTTCTTC. This encodes CASSQGTSGGTEQFF.

This clone was recorded once. The CDR3 DNA reads TGTGCCAGCAGTCCACTTCATGGCTACGAGCAGTACTTC. As protein: CASSPLHGYEQYF. The chain couples TRBV12-3 or TRBV12-4 to TRBJ2-7, with D hard to call. Deletions cut 5 bases from V and 3 bases from J, with 11 bases between. This CDR3 comprises 13 residues.

The chain uses TRBV4-2 and TRBJ2-3, with 8 nucleotides matching TRBD2. The CDR3 covers 15 residues. Trimming removed 5 bases from V and 3 bases from J; junction bases left unmatched: 7. Germline loops: CDR1 LGHNA, CDR2 YNFKEQ. This CDR3 reads CASSGGPGGTDTQYF. CDR3 DNA sequence: TGTGCCAGCAGCGGTGGACCGGGGGGGACAGATACGCAGTATTTT.